This T cell receptor beta chain was profiled in a study of blood T cell repertoires in COVID-19. At the level of the study: Samples taken during acute and convalescent COVID-19 were collected in the United States, Italy and Spain.

The germline gives CDR1 SGHTA, CDR2 FQGNSA. V lost 2 bases, J lost 0 bases, and 9 bases lay in between. This CDR3 comprises 15 residues. As handled by the study authors: Quantification of nucleated cells was approximated via reference gene primer amplification. Method: immunoSEQ multiplex PCR; TCRdb's copy keeps in-frame clones and lacks some. The DNA gave D and trimming, while V, J and clone size come from that table. The sample gives fewer than 450,000 clones, around 86% of which show up once; about 6.3% is in the top ten. Seattle's enrolled individuals joined amid active infection and were then monitored longitudinally. This clone was observed a single time.

The chain employs TRBV7-2 and TRBJ2-3; D gene ambiguous. The sequencing input was peripheral blood. The sequence derives from a woman between 45 and 60 years old with COVID-19, enrolled during active disease. The CDR3 region has the DNA TGTGCCAGCAGCTTAAGCCCAAAAAGCACAGATACGCAGTATTTT. Amino acid sequence: CASSLSPKSTDTQYF.